The following is a TCR beta chain sequence with its context. This entry belongs to a study of shared T cell receptors in the human thymus. Generated by immunoSEQ multiplex PCR, the TCRdb table keeps only in-frame clones and is missing some. The sample has about 610,000 clones, 88% seen once; the top ten hold about 0.01%. The length of the CDR3 is 15 residues. Trimming removed 4 bases from V and 10 bases from J; junction bases left unmatched: 14. Per the germline V gene, CDR1 is SGHDT and CDR2 is YYEEEE. These data were likewise used in another study, on human thymus T cells. This second study says: Donor material was obtained from healthy Finnish infants undergoing corrective surgery for congenital heart defects.

This TCR derives from a boy less than two years old with a congenital heart defect. Sequenced sample: thymocytes. The rearrangement joins TRBV5-6 to TRBJ2-1; TRBD2 matches at 7 bases. The CDR3 is CASSSPGWREPEQFF. As DNA, the CDR3 is TGTGCCAGCAGCAGCCCCGGGTGGCGGGAGCCCGAGCAGTTCTTC.